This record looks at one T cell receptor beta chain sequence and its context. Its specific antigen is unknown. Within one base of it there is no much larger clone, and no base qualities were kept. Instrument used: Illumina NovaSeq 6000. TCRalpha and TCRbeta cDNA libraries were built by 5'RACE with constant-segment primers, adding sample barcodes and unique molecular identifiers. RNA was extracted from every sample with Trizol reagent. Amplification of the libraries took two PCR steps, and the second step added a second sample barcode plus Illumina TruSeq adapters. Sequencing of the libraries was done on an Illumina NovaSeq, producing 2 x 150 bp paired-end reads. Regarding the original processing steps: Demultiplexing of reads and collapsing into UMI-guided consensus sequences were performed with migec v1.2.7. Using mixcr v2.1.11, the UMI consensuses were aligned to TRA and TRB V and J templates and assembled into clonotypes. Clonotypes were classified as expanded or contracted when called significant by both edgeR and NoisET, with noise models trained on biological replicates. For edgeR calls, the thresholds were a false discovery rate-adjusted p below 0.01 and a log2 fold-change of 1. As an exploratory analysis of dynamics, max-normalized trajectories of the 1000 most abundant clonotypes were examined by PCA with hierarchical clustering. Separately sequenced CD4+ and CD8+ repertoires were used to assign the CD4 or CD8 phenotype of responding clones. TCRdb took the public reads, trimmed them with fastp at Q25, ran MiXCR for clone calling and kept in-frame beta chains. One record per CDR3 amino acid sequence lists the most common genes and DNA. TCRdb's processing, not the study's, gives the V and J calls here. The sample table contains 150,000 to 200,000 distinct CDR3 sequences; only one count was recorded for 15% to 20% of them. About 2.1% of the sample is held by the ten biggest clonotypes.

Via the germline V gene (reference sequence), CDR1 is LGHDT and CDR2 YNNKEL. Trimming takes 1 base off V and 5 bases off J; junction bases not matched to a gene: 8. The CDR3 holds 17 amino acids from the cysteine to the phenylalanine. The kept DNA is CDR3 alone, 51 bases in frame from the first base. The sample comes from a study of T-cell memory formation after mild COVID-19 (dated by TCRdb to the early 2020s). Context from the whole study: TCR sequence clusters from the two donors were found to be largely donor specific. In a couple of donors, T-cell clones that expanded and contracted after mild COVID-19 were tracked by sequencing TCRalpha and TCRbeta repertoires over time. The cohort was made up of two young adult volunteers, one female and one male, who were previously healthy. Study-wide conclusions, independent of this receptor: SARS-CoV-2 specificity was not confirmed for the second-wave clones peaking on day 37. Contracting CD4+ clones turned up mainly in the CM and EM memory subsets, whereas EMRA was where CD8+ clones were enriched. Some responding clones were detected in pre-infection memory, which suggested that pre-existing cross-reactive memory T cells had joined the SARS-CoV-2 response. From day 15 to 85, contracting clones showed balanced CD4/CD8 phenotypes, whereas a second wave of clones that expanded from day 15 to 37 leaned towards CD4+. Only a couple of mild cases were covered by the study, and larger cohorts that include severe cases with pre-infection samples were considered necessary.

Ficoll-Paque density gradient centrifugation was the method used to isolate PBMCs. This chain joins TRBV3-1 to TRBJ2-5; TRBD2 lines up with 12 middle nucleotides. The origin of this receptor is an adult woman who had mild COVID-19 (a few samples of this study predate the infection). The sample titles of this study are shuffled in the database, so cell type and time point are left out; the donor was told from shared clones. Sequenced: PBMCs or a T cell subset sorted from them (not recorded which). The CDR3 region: CASSQGNLAGGLETQYF. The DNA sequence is TGTGCCAGCAGCCAAGGCAATCTAGCGGGGGGGCTTGAGACCCAGTACTTC.